What follows is one T cell receptor (beta chain) and its context. Its target is not known. The study ran its PCR with 60 Vbeta and 13 Jbeta primers. Measured with immunoSEQ multiplex PCR; TCRdb has only the in-frame clones, and not every one. The sample shows roughly 250,000 clones, roughly 81% of them seen only once. The trim removed 5 bases at V and 6 bases at J, leaving 11 bases unmatched. The CDR3 runs 15 residues. The germline V gene has CDR1 MDHEN and CDR2 SYDVKM. Unrecorded immune exposure was likely among donors, who were nominally healthy when sampled. The source of the sample is a study of cytomegalovirus exposure and HLA in healthy donors. Study-wide findings and caveats: Prediction of most subjects' HLA-A and HLA-B alleles by TCR beta sequences was reportedly accurate. A prior analysis recorded that most TCR beta V segments were productive about 87% or about 30% of the time.

Sequencing was performed on PBMCs. The chain recombines TRBV28 with TRBJ1-2; 8 positions agree with TRBD1. The sequence derives from a middle-aged woman in good health and CMV-seropositive. CDR3 DNA: TGTGCCAGCAGTCCGACTTCCGGGACAGGCCATGGCTACACCTTC. Translating gives CASSPTSGTGHGYTF.